The 7 T cell receptor beta chains below come from one sample, sequenced in a study of early T cells in non-severe SARS-CoV-2 infection. One entry per CDR3 protein, called by TCRdb with MiXCR from the 5' RACE reads. The table includes around 44,000 distinct CDR3 sequences, 7% to 8% detected once. Sequencing was carried out using whole blood. These receptors were collected from an adult who was a healthcare worker with PCR-confirmed SARS-CoV-2 infection or an uninfected control (not recorded which).

This clonotype was counted ten times or more. The rearrangement uses TRBV20-1 and TRBJ2-7, with D uncertain. Germline assignment: CDR1 DFQATT and CDR2 SNEGSKA (reference sequence). The germline V and J ends were trimmed by 0 bases and 2 bases, with 5 bases remaining between them. The CDR3 extends over 12 amino acids. In DNA form, the CDR3 reads TGCAGTGCTAGAGATTTAACCTACGAGCAGTACTTC. The encoded protein is CSARDLTYEQYF.

This clonotype was observed many times. The CDR3 sequence: CATSRDLGLTGELFF. The CDR3 DNA follows: TGTGCCACCAGCAGAGATTTAGGGTTAACCGGGGAGCTGTTTTTT. J is TRBJ2-2 and V is TRBV15; D is ambiguous. Germline loops: CDR1 LNHNV, CDR2 YYDKDF (reference sequence). The CDR3 runs 15 residues. V lost 0 bases to trimming and J lost 5 bases, with 10 bases between them.

This clonotype was seen a handful of times. V gene TRBV7-9 combines with J gene TRBJ1-2, with D possibly being TRBD1 (5 bases). The CDR3 length is 13 residues. Germline V gene sequence: CDR1 SEHNR, CDR2 FQNEAQ (reference sequence). Trimming left V 5 bases short and J 7 bases short, with 14 bases between. CDR3 coding DNA: TGTGCCAGCAGCCCAGACCAGGGTCTTGGCTACACCTTC. Translation gives CASSPDQGLGYTF. The whole variable domain, remainder taken from reference TRBV7-9 and TRBJ1-2, is DTGVSQNPRHKITKRGQNVTFRCDPISEHNRLYWYRQTLGQGPEFLTYFQNEAQLEKSRLLSDRFSAERPKGSFSTLEIQRTEQGDSAMYLCASSPDQGLGYTFGSGTRLTVV.

This clonotype showed up just a few times. This chain joins TRBV5-4 and TRBJ2-1; D is undetermined. Germline loops: CDR1 SGHNT, CDR2 YYREEE (reference sequence). The CDR3 covers 14 residues. Between the trimmed V and J ends, which lost 4 bases and 8 bases, there was a span of 16 bases. CDR3 in DNA: TGTGCCAGCAGCCAAGGCGGCTTCGTTCATGAGCAGTTCTTC. Its protein is CASSQGGFVHEQFF.

This clonotype was picked up many times. This chain's CDR3 is CASSVGDSYEQYF. CDR3 DNA sequence: TGTGCCAGCAGCGTAGGGGACAGCTACGAGCAGTACTTC. The chain employs TRBV9 and TRBJ2-7, with 7 nucleotides matching TRBD1. Germline trimming cut 0 bases from V and 3 bases from J; bases unmatched to any gene: 0. The germline V gene encodes CDR1 SGDLS and CDR2 YYNGEE. This CDR3 has 13 residues.

This clonotype was observed many times. The chain links TRBV7-2 to TRBJ1-2; tentatively, D is TRBD1 (6 bases). There are 12 residues in the CDR3. Trimming left V 5 bases short and J 3 bases short, with 7 bases between. Germline V gives CDR1 SGHTA, CDR2 FQGNSA. The CDR3 nucleotides read TGTGCCAGCAGCGGACAGTACTATGGCTACACCTTC. This sequence encodes CASSGQYYGYTF.

Ten or more counts support this clonotype. The chain joins TRBV24-1 to TRBJ2-3; D tentatively reads TRBD1 or TRBD2 (5 bases each). The CDR3 runs to 15 residues. Germline V gene data show CDR1 as KGHDR and CDR2 as SFDVKD. V gave up 5 bases and J gave up 2 bases, with 13 bases separating them. DNA of the CDR3: TGTGCCACCAGTGGGTTGAGGGGATTCACAGATACGCAGTATTTT. It encodes CATSGLRGFTDTQYF.